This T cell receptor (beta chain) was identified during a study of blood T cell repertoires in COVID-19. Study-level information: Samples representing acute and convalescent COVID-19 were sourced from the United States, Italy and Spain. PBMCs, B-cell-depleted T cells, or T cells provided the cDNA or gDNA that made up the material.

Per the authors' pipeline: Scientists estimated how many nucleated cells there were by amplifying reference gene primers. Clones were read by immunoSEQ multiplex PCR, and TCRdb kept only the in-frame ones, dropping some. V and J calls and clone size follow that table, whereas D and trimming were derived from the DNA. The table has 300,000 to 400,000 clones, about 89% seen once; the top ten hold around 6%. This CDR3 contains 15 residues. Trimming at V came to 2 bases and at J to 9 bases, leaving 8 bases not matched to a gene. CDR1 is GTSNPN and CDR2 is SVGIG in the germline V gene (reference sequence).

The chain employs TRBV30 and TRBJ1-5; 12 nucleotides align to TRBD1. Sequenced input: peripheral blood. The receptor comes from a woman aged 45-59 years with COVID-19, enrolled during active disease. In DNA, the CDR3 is TGTGCCTGGAGTACGGGACAGGGGGCGCTGGGGCCCCAGCATTTT. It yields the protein CAWSTGQGALGPQHF.